This T cell receptor delta chain was obtained from a study of gamma delta lymphoproliferative disorders and STAT genes. Genomic DNA from isolated PBMCs served as the sequencing template. This clone was counted at least ten times. The TCRdb protein comes from a much larger clone and disagrees with this DNA's translation at residue 15, likely due to a read error; the protein given here is derived from the DNA. The CDR3 has 17 amino acids. CDR1 and CDR2 (germline): GEAIGNYY, EKD. TCRdb reran clone calling via CATT on the multiplex PCR reads. The sample carries some 1,400 delta-chain clones, approximately 0.94% recorded once.

The TCR sequence derives from a human donor in good health. Sequences were obtained from blood. The chain couples TRDV2 to TRDJ1; TRDD3 matches at 13 bases. The CDR3 DNA reads as TGTGCCTGTGACGTGCTACTGGGGGATACGCACACCGATAAACCCATCTTT. This gives the protein CACDVLLGDTHTDKPIF.